This passage covers 31 T cell receptor beta chains from one sample sequenced in a study of response to subunit inactivated influenza vaccine. MiXCR, applied by TCRdb to the RT-PCR reads, yields one record per CDR3 protein. The repertoire consists of about 310,000 distinct CDR3 sequences, with 20% to 25% occurring once and the leading ten covering under 13%. The sample in question was PBMCs from blood, obtained approximately 20 months after vaccination. These receptors originate from a man in his fifties or sixties who received an inactivated influenza vaccine.

Comment on this clonotype: Mismatch with germline at one junction end may stem from a read error. The rearrangement joins TRBV6-1 to TRBJ2-5; 12 nucleotides agree with TRBD1. The CDR3 loop spans 17 amino acids. Germline V lookup: CDR1 MNHNS, CDR2 SASEGT. The CDR3 is CASSRGTGGSDGETQHF. DNA for the CDR3: TGTGCCAGCAGTAGAGGGACAGGGGGCTCGGACGGAGAGACCCAGCACTTC.

This clonotype turned up a few times. The chain recombines TRBV7-6 with TRBJ2-5, with D tentatively TRBD2 (6 bases). Trimming shortened V by 8 bases and J by 1 base, and 20 bases separated the two germline ends. CDR3 length: 16 amino acids. Germline V gives CDR1 SGHVS, CDR2 FNYEAQ. CDR3 DNA: TGTGCCAGCGCCCCCGGAATGGACTACTTCCAAGAGACCCAGTACTTC. Translation gives CASAPGMDYFQETQYF.

This clonotype was found a few times. CDR3 loop: CASSPSALRTSEAFF. The CDR3 DNA is TGTGCCAGCAGTCCCAGCGCTCTGAGGACGTCTGAAGCTTTCTTT. The chain has TRBV6-2 or TRBV6-3 and TRBJ1-1; D uncertain. Trimming cost V 5 bases and J 6 bases, with 19 bases left between them. The CDR3 loop spans 15 amino acids. CDR1 is MNHEY and CDR2 is SVGEGT in the germline V gene.

The genes are TRBV11-2 and TRBJ1-6; no definite D call. The V gene's germline CDR1 is SGHAT and CDR2 FQNNGV. The CDR3 runs 16 residues. V lost 1 base, J lost 3 bases, and 10 bases lay in between. The CDR3 here is CASSLASTNYNSPLHF. The CDR3 region has the DNA TGTGCCAGCAGCTTAGCTTCCACAAACTATAATTCACCCCTCCACTTT.

This clonotype was counted once. The chain is built from TRBV30 and TRBJ2-3; D may be TRBD2 (5 bases). The V gene's germline CDR1 is GTSNPN and CDR2 SVGIG (reference sequence). The CDR3 extends over 12 amino acids. V lost 6 bases and J 8 bases, leaving 15 bases between the germline ends. This CDR3 reads CACRGLLGTQYF. The CDR3 DNA reads as TGTGCCTGTCGAGGACTGTTGGGTACGCAGTATTTT.

The J gene is TRBJ1-6, the V gene TRBV12-3 or TRBV12-4; no definite D call. With 2 bases removed from V and 2 bases from J, the gap between germline ends came to 7 bases. The CDR3 extends over 15 amino acids. Written as DNA, the CDR3 is TGTGCCAGCAGTTTACTATCGCCCTATAATTCACCCCTCCACTTT. Its translation is CASSLLSPYNSPLHF.

This clonotype was seen ten or more times. The chain links TRBV4-1 to TRBJ1-2, with D hard to call. The CDR3 runs 13 residues. Between the trimmed V and J ends, which lost 2 bases and 4 bases, there was a span of 8 bases. Germline values: CDR1 MGHRA, CDR2 YSYEKL. The CDR3 spells CASSQQILYGYTF. The CDR3 DNA is TGCGCCAGCAGCCAACAGATTCTCTATGGCTACACCTTC.

The chain is built from TRBV14 and TRBJ1-2; TRBD1 is a possible D gene (6 bases). In germline, CDR1 is SGHDN, CDR2 FVKESK. The V end was cut by 1 base, the J end by 1 base, with 10 bases between. The CDR3 has 15 residues. CDR3 nucleotides: TGTGCCAGCAGCCAAGGACGGGGGCTTAACTATGGCTACACCTTC. It encodes CASSQGRGLNYGYTF.

This chain uses TRBV4-3 with TRBJ1-2, with a tentative D call TRBD1 (5 bases). This CDR3 contains 16 residues. V lost 4 bases to trimming and J lost 0 bases, with 15 bases between them. CDR1 is LGHNA, CDR2 YSLEER, per germline. In DNA form, the CDR3 reads TGCGCCAGCAGCCGGACCAGGGACGGATCTAACTATGGCTACACCTTC. This gives the protein CASSRTRDGSNYGYTF.

This clonotype was seen a handful of times. The CDR3 reads CASSPGTGWLGYTF. In DNA, the CDR3 is TGTGCCAGCAGCCCTGGGACAGGTTGGTTGGGCTACACCTTC. V and J are TRBV12-3 or TRBV12-4 and TRBJ1-2; 8 nucleotides match TRBD1. V shed 6 bases and J 8 bases; nucleotides not matched to a gene: 11. The CDR3 covers 14 residues.

The J gene is TRBJ2-7, the V gene TRBV2; 9 bases map to TRBD1. CDR3 length equals 14 residues. The V gene's germline CDR1 is SNHLY and CDR2 FYNNEI. Trimming removed 5 bases from V and 4 bases from J; junction bases left unmatched: 6. The chain's CDR3 is CASSWGQGMYEQYF. CDR3 coding DNA: TGTGCCAGCAGTTGGGGACAGGGAATGTACGAGCAGTACTTC.

CDR3 loop: CSVTRDSPYEQFF. Here the CDR3 DNA reads TGCAGCGTGACCCGGGACTCCCCCTATGAGCAGTTCTTC. V usage is TRBV29-1 and J usage is TRBJ2-1; perhaps TRBD2 as D (6 bases). The CDR3 spans 13 residues. CDR1 SQVTM and CDR2 ANQGSEA come from the germline V gene. V lost 6 bases and J 8 bases, leaving 17 bases between the germline ends.

About this clonotype: At one boundary the junction diverges from the germline segment, which might be a read error. The rearrangement joins TRBV7-9 to TRBJ1-2; 8 bases are shared with TRBD1. Germline CDR1 SEHNR, CDR2 FQNEAQ (reference sequence). CDR3 length: 14 amino acids. As DNA, the CDR3 is TGTGCCAGCAGGAAGGACAGGGCGGACTATGGCTACGCCTTC. This sequence encodes CASRKDRADYGYAF.

This clonotype has a handful of counts. This chain connects TRBV4-2 to TRBJ1-5; D is perhaps TRBD1 (6 bases). There are 17 residues in the CDR3. V was shortened by 1 base and J by 2 bases, with 15 bases between the two germline ends. Germline V lookup: CDR1 LGHNA, CDR2 YNFKEQ. CDR3 sequence (DNA): TGTGCCAGCAGCCAAGGTAGGGCAGGGGTTCGCAATCAGCCCCAGCATTTT. Encoded protein: CASSQGRAGVRNQPQHF.

This rearrangement joins TRBV7-8 to TRBJ1-5; D might be TRBD1 (6 bases). This CDR3 is built from 17 residues. Per the germline V gene, CDR1 is SGHVS and CDR2 is FQNEAQ. Trimming pared 3 bases from V and 4 bases from J, leaving 19 bases between. CDR3 in DNA: TGTGCCAGCAGCTTGGTCCCCTACAGGGACCCTAATCAGCCCCAGCATTTT. Translated, it gives CASSLVPYRDPNQPQHF.

In this sample, this clonotype turned up many times. The chain links TRBV20-1 to TRBJ1-1, with D tentatively TRBD1 (6 bases). This CDR3 has 13 residues. Trimming pared 2 bases from V and 1 base from J, leaving 8 bases between. Germline loops: CDR1 DFQATT, CDR2 SNEGSKA (reference sequence). This chain's CDR3 is CSARNRENTEAFF. CDR3 bases: TGCAGTGCTAGAAACAGGGAGAACACTGAAGCTTTCTTT.

In this sample, this clonotype turned up a few times. The chain uses TRBV6-1 and TRBJ1-1; D possibly corresponds to TRBD1 (5 bases). The V end was cut by 5 bases, the J end by 7 bases, with 17 bases between. This CDR3 spans 14 amino acids. Germline CDR1 and CDR2: MNHNS and SASEGT. The CDR3 reads CASSLTGARDEAFF. DNA of the CDR3: TGTGCCAGCAGTCTTACAGGTGCCCGTGATGAAGCTTTCTTT.

The chain has TRBV27 and TRBJ2-1; no reliable D call. The germline V gene encodes CDR1 MNHEY and CDR2 SMNVEV (reference sequence). V was shortened by 7 bases and J by 5 bases, with 12 bases between the two germline ends. This CDR3 is built from 13 residues. The CDR3: CASTSTRNNEQFF. The CDR3 DNA follows: TGTGCCAGCACTTCCACCAGAAACAATGAGCAGTTCTTC.

The gene calls are TRBV7-9 and TRBJ2-7; 12 bases map to TRBD2. The CDR3 is 13 amino acids. J gave up 6 bases and V 9 bases, and 6 bases lay outside the gene matches. The V gene's germline CDR1 is SEHNR and CDR2 FQNEAQ (reference sequence). In DNA form, the CDR3 reads TGTGCCAGTAGGACTAGCGGGACGGGCGAGCAGTACTTC. Protein product: CASRTSGTGEQYF. Variable domain in full (rest from reference TRBV7-9 and TRBJ2-7): DTGVSQNPRHKITKRGQNVTFRCDPISEHNRLYWYRQTLGQGPEFLTYFQNEAQLEKSRLLSDRFSAERPKGSFSTLEIQRTEQGDSAMYLCASRTSGTGEQYFGPGTRLTVT.

A single count supports this clonotype. The V and J genes are TRBV7-6 and TRBJ2-5, with 11 bases fitting TRBD2. The CDR3 is made up of 14 amino acids. CDR1 is SGHVS, CDR2 FNYEAQ, per germline. Trimming removed 3 bases from V and 6 bases from J; junction bases left unmatched: 3. The CDR3 reads CASSLGTSGKTQYF. In nucleotides, the CDR3 is TGTGCCAGCAGCTTGGGGACTAGCGGAAAGACCCAGTACTTC.

There are many counts of this clonotype. The V and J genes are TRBV19 and TRBJ1-1; 7 bases align to TRBD1. The CDR3 loop spans 14 amino acids. Trimming cost V 3 bases and J 2 bases; bases outside gene matches: 3. Germline V lookup: CDR1 LNHDA, CDR2 SQIVND (reference sequence). CDR3 in amino acids: CASSMDRTNTEAFF. CDR3 DNA sequence: TGTGCCAGTAGTATGGACAGGACTAACACTGAAGCTTTCTTT.

This clonotype was seen many times. One end of the junction is discordant with germline, which a read error may explain. V gene TRBV7-7 combines with J gene TRBJ1-3; D gene ambiguous. The CDR3 is 15 residues long. Germline V CDR1 and CDR2: SSHAT, FNYEAQ (reference sequence). The CDR3 DNA sequence: TGTGCTAGCAGCTTAGAATTCGGGGTTGGAAACACCATATATTTT. Amino acids: CASSLEFGVGNTIYF.

This clonotype was observed a handful of times. The rearrangement links TRBV10-1 to TRBJ1-1; no clear D. V was clipped by 2 bases and J by 1 base, with 5 bases between them. Germline V gene data show CDR1 as WNHNN and CDR2 as SYGVQD (reference sequence). The CDR3 covers 13 residues. The CDR3 region is CASSEESNTEAFF. For the CDR3, the DNA is TGCGCCAGCAGTGAGGAGTCGAACACTGAAGCTTTCTTT.

This clonotype turned up a few times. V gene TRBV29-1 combines with J gene TRBJ1-1; no reliable D call. Germline V gene sequence: CDR1 SQVTM, CDR2 ANQGSEA. The ends were cut back, 7 bases at V and 1 base at J, with 10 bases in the middle. The CDR3 has 12 amino acids. CDR3 region: CSGGSKNTEAFF. The CDR3 nucleotides read TGCAGCGGTGGGTCCAAGAACACTGAAGCTTTCTTT.

This clonotype has a count of ten or more. This sequence joins TRBV5-6 and TRBJ1-4, with unresolved D. Trimming shortened V by 0 bases and J by 4 bases, and 4 bases separated the two germline ends. The CDR3 totals 13 residues. Germline CDR1 is SGHDT and CDR2 is YYEEEE. The CDR3 loop reads CASSLGFNEKLFF. CDR3 DNA sequence: TGTGCCAGCAGCTTGGGCTTTAATGAAAAACTGTTTTTT.

The V gene is TRBV28, the J gene TRBJ2-1; TRBD2 aligns across 10 bases. Losses at the gene ends were 7 bases for V and 9 bases for J; bases not matched to a gene: 3. CDR3 length: 12 residues. Germline CDR1 is MDHEN and CDR2 is SYDVKM. The CDR3 nucleotides read TGTGCCAGCACCGGACTAGCGGCTGAGCAGTTCTTC. It specifies CASTGLAAEQFF.

The chain recombines TRBV7-2 with TRBJ2-5, with 11 bases aligning to TRBD2. Trimming removed 5 bases from V and 8 bases from J; junction bases left unmatched: 7. The germline CDR1 and CDR2 sequences are SGHTA and FQGNSA. The CDR3 contains 14 residues. This CDR3 reads CASSGTSGTGTQYF. CDR3 nucleotides: TGTGCCAGCAGCGGGACTAGCGGCACAGGAACCCAGTACTTC.

This sequence joins TRBV19 and TRBJ2-1; tentative D call: TRBD1 (5 bases). The germline CDR1 and CDR2 sequences are LNHDA and SQIVND (reference sequence). The CDR3 length is 15 residues. V was shortened by 1 base and J by 5 bases, with 12 bases between the two germline ends. The CDR3 is CASSIAGLLNNEQFF. The CDR3 nucleotides read TGTGCCAGTAGTATAGCAGGGTTGTTGAACAATGAGCAGTTCTTC. Full variable domain (remainder filled in from reference TRBV19 and TRBJ2-1): DGGITQSPKYLFRKEGQNVTLSCEQNLNHDAMYWYRQDPGQGLRLIYYSQIVNDFQKGDIAEGYSVSREKKESFPLTVTSAQKNPTAFYLCASSIAGLLNNEQFFGPGTRLTVL.

J is TRBJ1-2 and V is TRBV29-1; D might be TRBD1 (6 bases). This CDR3 region has 11 residues. V shed 8 bases and J shed 6 bases, with 13 bases lying between them. The germline V gene has CDR1 SQVTM and CDR2 ANQGSEA. DNA of the CDR3: TGCAGCTCCGGGACAATCGATGGCTACACCTTC. It translates to CSSGTIDGYTF. Filled out from reference TRBV29-1 and TRBJ1-2, the complete variable domain reads SAVISQKPSRDICQRGTSLTIQCQVDSQVTMMFWYRQQPGQSLTLIATANQGSEATYESGFVIDKFPISRPNLTFSTLTVSNMSPEDSSIYLCSSGTIDGYTFGSGTRLTVV.

This clonotype was counted between two and nine times. The genes are TRBV4-2 and TRBJ2-7; 7 nucleotides match TRBD1. There are 14 residues in the CDR3. The trim removed 5 bases at V and 0 bases at J, leaving 4 bases unmatched. CDR1 and CDR2 from the germline V gene are LGHNA and YNFKEQ. CDR3 DNA sequence: TGTGCCAGCAGCAAAGGGGGCCACTCCTACGAGCAGTACTTC. It specifies CASSKGGHSYEQYF.

This clonotype was observed a few times. The chain recombines TRBV4-2 with TRBJ1-5; D uncertain. The V gene's germline CDR1 is LGHNA and CDR2 YNFKEQ. The CDR3 sequence is 15 residues long. The germline V and J ends were trimmed by 0 bases and 4 bases, with 10 bases remaining between them. The CDR3 bases are TGTGCCAGCAGCCAAGAGATTGGAGTTAATCAGCCCCAGCATTTT. It is translated as CASSQEIGVNQPQHF.